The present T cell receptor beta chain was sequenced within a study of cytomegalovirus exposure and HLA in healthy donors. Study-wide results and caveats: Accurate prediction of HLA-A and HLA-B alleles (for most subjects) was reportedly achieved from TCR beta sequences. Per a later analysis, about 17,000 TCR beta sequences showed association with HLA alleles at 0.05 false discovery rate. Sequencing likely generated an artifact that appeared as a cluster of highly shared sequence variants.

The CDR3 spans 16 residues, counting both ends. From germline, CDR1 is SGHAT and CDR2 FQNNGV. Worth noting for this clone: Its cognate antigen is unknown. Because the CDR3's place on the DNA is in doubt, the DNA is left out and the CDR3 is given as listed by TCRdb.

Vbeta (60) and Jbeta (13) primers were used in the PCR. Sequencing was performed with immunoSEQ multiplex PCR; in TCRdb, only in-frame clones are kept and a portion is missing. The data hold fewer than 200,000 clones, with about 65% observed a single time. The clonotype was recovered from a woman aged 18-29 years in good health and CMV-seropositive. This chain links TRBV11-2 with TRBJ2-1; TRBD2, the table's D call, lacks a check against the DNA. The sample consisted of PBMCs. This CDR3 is CASSPTPGTSGREQFF.